Listed below are T cell receptor beta chains from one sample, sequenced in a study of brain T cells in children with intractable seizures. Measured with immunoSEQ multiplex PCR; TCRdb has only the in-frame clones, and not every one. The table lists 78,000 or so clones, approximately 90% of them singletons. This specimen consisted of peripheral blood, obtained at surgery. The receptors were gathered from a girl aged 2 to 10 with Rasmussen encephalitis and intractable seizures. CDR3s include the opening cysteine and the closing phenylalanine or tryptophan. A D gene is named only where the DNA matches it firmly. Rows give clone size only sometimes, using once, few, many, or a class for an expanded clone.

>TRBV6-6|NA|NA|TRBJ1-5
CASSRTDGPQHF
TGTGCCAGCAGCCGAACGGACGGGCCCCAGCATTTT
>TRBV19|NA|NA|TRBJ2-5
CASSIRDQETQYF
TGTGCCAGTAGTATCAGGGACCAAGAGACCCAGTACTTC
>TRBV5-4|NA|NA|TRBJ2-7
CASSPLDSDEQYF
TGTGCCAGCAGCCCACTAGACTCGGACGAGCAGTACTTC
>TRBV6-1|NA|NA|TRBJ1-5
CASSERRGGDQPQHF
TGTGCCAGCAGTGAACGGAGGGGAGGGGATCAGCCCCAGCATTTT
>TRBV12-3/TRBV12-4|NA|TRBD1|TRBJ2-5
CASSPGGWETQYF
TGTGCCAGCAGCCCAGGGGGATGGGAGACCCAGTACTTC
>TRBV7-2|NA|NA|TRBJ1-6
CASSLAGRYNSPLHF
TGTGCCAGCAGCTTGGCGGGGCGCTATAATTCACCCCTCCACTTT
>TRBV2|NA|NA|TRBJ2-3
CASSEDFSTDTQYF
TGTGCCAGCAGTGAAGACTTTTCCACAGATACGCAGTATTTT
>TRBV4-2|NA|TRBD2|TRBJ2-4
CASSQDASGRIQYF
TGTGCCAGCAGCCAAGATGCCAGCGGGAGAATTCAGTACTTC
>TRBV5-1|NA|TRBD1|TRBJ1-2
CASSGGTGGDTGYTF
TGCGCCAGCAGCGGCGGGACAGGGGGCGATACGGGCTACACCTTC
>TRBV11-2|NA|NA|TRBJ2-7
CASSLDRSEQYF
TGTGCCAGCAGCTTAGATAGGTCCGAGCAGTACTTC
>TRBV30|NA|NA|TRBJ1-4
CAWSVDLFMGKLFF
TGTGCCTGGAGTGTCGACCTCTTCATGGGGAAACTGTTTTTT
>TRBV28|NA|NA|TRBJ1-4
CASSRGFGEKLFF
TGTGCCAGCAGCAGGGGTTTTGGGGAAAAACTGTTTTTT
>TRBV6-5|NA|TRBD1|TRBJ2-7
CASLRQGAYEQYF
TGTGCCAGCTTGAGACAGGGGGCATACGAGCAGTACTTC
>TRBV7-2|NA|TRBD2|TRBJ2-5
CASSFTGLGTRHQETQYF
TGTGCCAGCAGCTTTACGGGCCTCGGGACTAGGCACCAAGAGACCCAGTACTTC
>TRBV9|NA|NA|TRBJ1-6
CASSVEQGRNSPLHF
TGTGCCAGCAGCGTAGAGCAGGGAAGAAATTCACCCCTCCACTTT
>TRBV28|NA|NA|TRBJ2-7
CASRLGGTAYEQYF
TGTGCCAGCAGGTTGGGGGGCACGGCCTACGAGCAGTACTTC
>TRBV4-1|NA|TRBD1|TRBJ1-4
CASSQDGTDNEKLFF
TGCGCCAGCAGCCAAGATGGGACAGATAATGAAAAACTGTTTTTT
>TRBV7-3|NA|TRBD1|TRBJ2-3
CASSSKIGQGVDTQYF
TGTGCCAGCAGCTCCAAAATAGGACAGGGAGTAGATACGCAGTATTTT
>TRBV27|NA|NA|TRBJ2-7
CASHGGNSYEQYF
TGTGCCAGCCATGGAGGGAACTCCTACGAGCAGTACTTC
>TRBV3-1/TRBV3-2|NA|NA|TRBJ2-3
CASRSEGSTDTQYF
TGTGCCAGCCGGTCCGAGGGGAGCACAGATACGCAGTATTTT
>TRBV5-6|NA|NA|TRBJ1-4
CASSRTEVEKLFF
TGTGCCAGCAGTCGGACCGAAGTAGAAAAACTGTTTTTT
>TRBV15|NA|NA|TRBJ2-3
CATSRGGDFTDTQYF
TGTGCCACCAGCAGAGGGGGTGACTTCACAGATACGCAGTATTTT
>TRBV24-1|few|NA|TRBJ1-5
CATSETDSAQVGPQHF
TGTGCCACCAGTGAGACCGACAGCGCCCAAGTTGGGCCCCAGCATTTT
>TRBV5-6|NA|NA|TRBJ1-6
CASSPQGGYSPLHF
TGTGCCAGCAGCCCCCAGGGAGGGTATTCACCCCTCCACTTT
>TRBV5-4|NA|NA|TRBJ1-6
CASSFTRDNNSPLHF
TGTGCCAGCAGCTTTACCCGGGACAATAATTCACCCCTCCACTTT
>TRBV7-9|NA|NA|TRBJ1-2
CASSLGGLNGYTF
TGTGCCAGCAGCTTAGGGGGTCTTAATGGCTACACCTTC
>TRBV19|NA|TRBD1|TRBJ2-7
CASSDGTGGYEQYF
TGTGCCAGTTCCGACGGGACAGGGGGATACGAGCAGTACTTC
>TRBV6-2/TRBV6-3|NA|NA|TRBJ1-1
CASSPQVVNTEAFF
TGTGCCAGCAGCCCCCAGGTTGTTAACACTGAAGCTTTCTTT
>TRBV5-4|NA|NA|TRBJ2-2
CASSPGTENTGELFF
TGTGCCAGCAGCCCAGGGACGGAGAACACCGGGGAGCTGTTTTTT
>TRBV18|NA|NA|TRBJ1-1
CASSPTKGRDTEAFF
TGTGCCAGCTCACCGACTAAGGGCAGGGATACTGAAGCTTTCTTT
>TRBV7-3|NA|TRBD1|TRBJ1-1
CASSPQGAGTEAFF
TGTGCCAGCAGCCCACAGGGGGCTGGCACTGAAGCTTTCTTT
>TRBV7-8|NA|NA|TRBJ2-5
CASSPPPAQYF
TGTGCCAGCAGCCCCCCCCCGGCCCAGTACTTC
>TRBV5-5|NA|NA|TRBJ2-3
CASSLEVTDTQYF
TGTGCCAGCAGCTTAGAAGTCACAGATACGCAGTATTTT
>TRBV19|NA|TRBD2|TRBJ2-3
CASSIGRGTSGGPQADTQYF
TGTGCCAGTAGTATCGGGAGGGGAACATCCGGGGGGCCTCAAGCAGATACGCAGTATTTT
>TRBV6-5|NA|NA|TRBJ1-4
CATSWAYNEKLFF
TGTGCCACTTCCTGGGCCTATAATGAAAAACTGTTTTTT
>TRBV4-1|NA|TRBD2|TRBJ2-7
CASSQRGGAISYEQYF
TGCGCCAGCAGCCAACGGGGGGGAGCGATTAGCTACGAGCAGTACTTC
>TRBV5-1|NA|NA|TRBJ2-7
CASSLSLYEQYF
TGCGCCAGCAGCTTGTCACTCTACGAGCAGTATTTC